The sequence of this T cell receptor beta chain was determined in a study of CD8+CD57+ T cells in acquired aplastic anemia. Comment on this clonotype: Its antigen is unidentified.

Investigators profiled TCR beta VDJ and CDR3 from genomic DNA template. TCRdb fed the reads into MiXCR, producing one record per CDR3 protein. The sample lists some 170,000 distinct CDR3 sequences; about 45% were seen once. Broader study findings: Twenty-nine shared CD8+ CDR3s appeared highly expressed within patients' immunodominant clones.

Those patients picked for sequencing had displayed CD8+CD57+ cell expansion on flow cytometry. Every patient presented with severe acquired aplastic anemia. The CDR3 is 13 amino acids. V dropped 3 bases and J dropped 3 bases, with 8 bases sitting between them. The V gene's germline CDR1 is SGHVS and CDR2 FNYEAQ. The sequence derives from a human donor with aplastic anemia. This chain joins TRBV7-6 and TRBJ1-1; D call uncertain. The sample was sorted CD4+, CD8+, or CD8+CD57+ T cells (not recorded which) from PBMCs. In nucleotides, the CDR3 is TGTGCCAGCAGCTTCGGGGTACACACTGAAGCTTTCTTT. This sequence encodes CASSFGVHTEAFF.